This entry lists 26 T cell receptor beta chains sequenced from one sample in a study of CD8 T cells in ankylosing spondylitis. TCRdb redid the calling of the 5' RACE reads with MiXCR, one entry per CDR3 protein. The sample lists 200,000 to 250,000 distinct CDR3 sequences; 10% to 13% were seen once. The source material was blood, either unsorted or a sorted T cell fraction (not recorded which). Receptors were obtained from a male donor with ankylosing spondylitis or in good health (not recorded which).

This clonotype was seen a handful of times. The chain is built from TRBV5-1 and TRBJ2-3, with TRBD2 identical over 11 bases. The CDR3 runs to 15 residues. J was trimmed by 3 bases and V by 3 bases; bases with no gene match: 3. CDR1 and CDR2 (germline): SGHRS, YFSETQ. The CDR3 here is CASSSSGGPTDTQYF. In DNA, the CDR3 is TGCGCCAGCAGCTCTAGCGGGGGGCCGACAGATACGCAGTATTTT.

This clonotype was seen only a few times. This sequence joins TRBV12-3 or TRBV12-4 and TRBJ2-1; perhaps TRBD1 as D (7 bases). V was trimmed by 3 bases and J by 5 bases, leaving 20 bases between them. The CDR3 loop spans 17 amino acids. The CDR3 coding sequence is TGTGCCAGCAGTTTTCAGGGGGGTGGGGCCTGGGACAATGAGCAGTTCTTC. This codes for CASSFQGGGAWDNEQFF.

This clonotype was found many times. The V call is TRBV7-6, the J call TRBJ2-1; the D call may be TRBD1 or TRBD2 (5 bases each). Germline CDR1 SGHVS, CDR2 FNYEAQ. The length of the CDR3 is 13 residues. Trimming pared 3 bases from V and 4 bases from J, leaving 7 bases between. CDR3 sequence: CASSFGTYNEQFF. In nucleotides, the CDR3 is TGTGCCAGCAGCTTTGGGACGTACAATGAGCAGTTCTTC.

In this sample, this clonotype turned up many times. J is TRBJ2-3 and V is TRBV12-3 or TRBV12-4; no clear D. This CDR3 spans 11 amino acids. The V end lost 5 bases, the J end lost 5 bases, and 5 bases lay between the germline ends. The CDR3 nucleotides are TGTGCCAGCAGTCGAAGAGATACGCAGTATTTT. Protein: CASSRRDTQYF.

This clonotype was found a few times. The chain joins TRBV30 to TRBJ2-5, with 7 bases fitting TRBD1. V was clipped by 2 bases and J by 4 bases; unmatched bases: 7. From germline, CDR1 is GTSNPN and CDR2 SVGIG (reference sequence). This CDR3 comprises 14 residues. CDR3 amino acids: CAWSWSGGRETQYF. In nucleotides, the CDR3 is TGTGCCTGGAGTTGGTCAGGGGGTCGAGAGACCCAGTACTTC.

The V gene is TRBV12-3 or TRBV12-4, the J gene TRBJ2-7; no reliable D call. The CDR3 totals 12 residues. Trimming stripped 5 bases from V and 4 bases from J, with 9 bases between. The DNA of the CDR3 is TGTGCCAGCAGTCCCTGGCAGTACGAGCAGTACTTC. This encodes CASSPWQYEQYF.

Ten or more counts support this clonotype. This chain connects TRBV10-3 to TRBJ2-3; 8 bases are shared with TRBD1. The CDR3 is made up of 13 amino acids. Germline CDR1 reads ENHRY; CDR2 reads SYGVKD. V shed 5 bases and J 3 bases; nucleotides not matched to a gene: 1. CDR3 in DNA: TGTGCCATCAGTCAGGGGGCAACAGATACGCAGTATTTT. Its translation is CAISQGATDTQYF.

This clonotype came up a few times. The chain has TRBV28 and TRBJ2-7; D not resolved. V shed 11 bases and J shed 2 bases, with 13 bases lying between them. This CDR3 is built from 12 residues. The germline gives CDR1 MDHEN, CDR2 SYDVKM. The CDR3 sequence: CAVRRTPYEQYF. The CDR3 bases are TGTGCCGTCCGACGGACCCCCTACGAGCAGTACTTC.

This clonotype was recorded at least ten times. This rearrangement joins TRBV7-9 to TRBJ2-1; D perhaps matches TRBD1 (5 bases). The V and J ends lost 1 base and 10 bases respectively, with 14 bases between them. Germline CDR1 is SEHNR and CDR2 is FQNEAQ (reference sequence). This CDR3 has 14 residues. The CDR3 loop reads CASSLVSGLGEQFF. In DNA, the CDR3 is TGTGCCAGCAGCTTAGTTTCAGGGTTGGGCGAGCAGTTCTTC.

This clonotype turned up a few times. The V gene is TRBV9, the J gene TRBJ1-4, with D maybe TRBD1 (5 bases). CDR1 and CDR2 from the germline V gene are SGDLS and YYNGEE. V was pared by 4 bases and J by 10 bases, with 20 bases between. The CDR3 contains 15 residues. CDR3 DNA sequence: TGTGCCAGCAGCCCTTCGACAGCCGCTGCGGGAAAACTGTTTTTT. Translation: CASSPSTAAAGKLFF.

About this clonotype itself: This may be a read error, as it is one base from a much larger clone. CDR3 bases: TGCTGTGCTAGAGATCTGTTGACAGGGTTCCGGCCCCAGCATTTT. The encoded protein is CCARDLLTGFRPQHF. The rearrangement links TRBV20-1 to TRBJ1-5, with 7 nucleotides matching TRBD1. This CDR3 is built from 15 residues. The germline V gene has CDR1 DFQATT and CDR2 SNEGSKA (reference sequence).

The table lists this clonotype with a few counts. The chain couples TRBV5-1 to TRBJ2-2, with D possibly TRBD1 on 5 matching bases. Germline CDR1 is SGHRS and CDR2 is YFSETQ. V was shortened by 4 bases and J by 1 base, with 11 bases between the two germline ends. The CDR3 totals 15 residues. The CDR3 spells CASSPGQLNTGELFF. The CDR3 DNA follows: TGCGCCAGCAGCCCAGGACAACTGAACACCGGGGAGCTGTTTTTT.

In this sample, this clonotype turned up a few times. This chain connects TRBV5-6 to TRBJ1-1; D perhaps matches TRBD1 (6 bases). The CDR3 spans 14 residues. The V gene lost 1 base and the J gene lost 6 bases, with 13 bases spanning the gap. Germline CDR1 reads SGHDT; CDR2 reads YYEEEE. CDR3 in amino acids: CASSLTRGESEAFF. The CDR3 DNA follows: TGTGCCAGCAGCTTGACCAGGGGAGAGTCTGAAGCTTTCTTT.

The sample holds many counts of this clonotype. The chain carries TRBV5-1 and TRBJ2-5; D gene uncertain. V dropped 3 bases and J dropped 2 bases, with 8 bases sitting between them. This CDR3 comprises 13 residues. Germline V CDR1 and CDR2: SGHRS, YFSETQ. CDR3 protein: CASSSGLQETQYF. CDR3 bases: TGCGCCAGCAGCTCGGGCTTACAAGAGACCCAGTACTTC.

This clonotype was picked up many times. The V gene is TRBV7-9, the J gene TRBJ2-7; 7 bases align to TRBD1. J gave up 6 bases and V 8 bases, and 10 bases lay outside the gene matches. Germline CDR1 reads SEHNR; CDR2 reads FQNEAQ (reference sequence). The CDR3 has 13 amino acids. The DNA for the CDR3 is TGTGCCAGCCCTGAAGGGACAGAGGGCGAGCAGTACTTC. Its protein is CASPEGTEGEQYF.

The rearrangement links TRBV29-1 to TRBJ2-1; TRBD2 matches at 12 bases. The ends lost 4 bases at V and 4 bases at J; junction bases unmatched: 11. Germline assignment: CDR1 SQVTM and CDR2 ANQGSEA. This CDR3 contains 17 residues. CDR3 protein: CSVAVASGGAGYNEQFF. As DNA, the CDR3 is TGCAGCGTTGCAGTTGCTAGCGGGGGGGCTGGGTACAATGAGCAGTTCTTC.

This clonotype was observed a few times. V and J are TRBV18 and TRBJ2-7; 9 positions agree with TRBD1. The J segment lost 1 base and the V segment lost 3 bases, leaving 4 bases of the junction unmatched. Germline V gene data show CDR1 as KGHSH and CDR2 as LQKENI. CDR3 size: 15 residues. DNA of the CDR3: TGTGCCAGCTCACCGGGGACAGGGAGGTCCTACGAGCAGTACTTC. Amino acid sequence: CASSPGTGRSYEQYF.

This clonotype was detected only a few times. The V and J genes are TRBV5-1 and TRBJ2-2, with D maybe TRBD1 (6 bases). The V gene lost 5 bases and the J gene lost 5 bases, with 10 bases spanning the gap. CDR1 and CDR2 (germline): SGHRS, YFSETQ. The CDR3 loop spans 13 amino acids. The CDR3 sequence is CASRRQGTGELFF. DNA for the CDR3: TGCGCCAGCAGACGGCAGGGGACCGGGGAGCTGTTTTTT.

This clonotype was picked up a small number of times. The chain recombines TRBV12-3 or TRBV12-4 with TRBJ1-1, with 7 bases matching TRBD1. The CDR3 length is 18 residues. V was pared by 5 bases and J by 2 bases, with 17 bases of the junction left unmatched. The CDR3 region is CASSAPRRGQIGNTEAFF. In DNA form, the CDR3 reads TGTGCCAGCAGTGCACCACGGCGGGGACAGATCGGAAACACTGAAGCTTTCTTT.

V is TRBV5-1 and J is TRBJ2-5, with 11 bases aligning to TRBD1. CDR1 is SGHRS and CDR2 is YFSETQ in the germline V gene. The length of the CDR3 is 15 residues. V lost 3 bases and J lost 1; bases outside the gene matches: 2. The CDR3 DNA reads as TGCGCCAGCAGCTCCGGGACAGGGGGCCAAGAGACCCAGTACTTC. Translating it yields CASSSGTGGQETQYF.

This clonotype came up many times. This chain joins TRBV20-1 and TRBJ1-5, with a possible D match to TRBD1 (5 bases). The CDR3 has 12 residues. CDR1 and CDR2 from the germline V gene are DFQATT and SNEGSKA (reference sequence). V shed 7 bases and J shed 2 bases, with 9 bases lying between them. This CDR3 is CSGRAGNQPQHF. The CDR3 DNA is TGCAGTGGCAGGGCCGGCAATCAGCCCCAGCATTTT.

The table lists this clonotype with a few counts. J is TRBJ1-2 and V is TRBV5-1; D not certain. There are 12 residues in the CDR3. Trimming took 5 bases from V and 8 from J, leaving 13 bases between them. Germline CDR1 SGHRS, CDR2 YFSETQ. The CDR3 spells CASREGSRGYTF. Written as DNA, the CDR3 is TGCGCCAGCAGGGAAGGCTCCCGGGGCTACACCTTC.

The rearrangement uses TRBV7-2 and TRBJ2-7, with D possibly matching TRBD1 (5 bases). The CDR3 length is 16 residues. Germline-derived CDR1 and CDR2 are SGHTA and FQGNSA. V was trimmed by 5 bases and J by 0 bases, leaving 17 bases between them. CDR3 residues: CASSHFRQSSSYEQYF. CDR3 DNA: TGTGCCAGCAGCCATTTCCGACAGTCGAGCTCCTACGAGCAGTACTTC. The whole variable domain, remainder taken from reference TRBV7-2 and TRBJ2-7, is GAGVSQSPSNKVTEKGKDVELRCDPISGHTALYWYRQSLGQGLEFLIYFQGNSAPDKSGLPSDRFSAERTGGSVSTLTIQRTQQEDSAVYLCASSHFRQSSSYEQYFGPGTRLTVT.

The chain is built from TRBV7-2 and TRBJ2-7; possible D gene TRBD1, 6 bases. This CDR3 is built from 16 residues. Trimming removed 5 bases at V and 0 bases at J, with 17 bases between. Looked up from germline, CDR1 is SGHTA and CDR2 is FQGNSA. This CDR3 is CASSRMTGGSSYEQYF. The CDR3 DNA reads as TGTGCCAGCAGCCGAATGACAGGTGGGAGCTCCTACGAGCAGTACTTC.

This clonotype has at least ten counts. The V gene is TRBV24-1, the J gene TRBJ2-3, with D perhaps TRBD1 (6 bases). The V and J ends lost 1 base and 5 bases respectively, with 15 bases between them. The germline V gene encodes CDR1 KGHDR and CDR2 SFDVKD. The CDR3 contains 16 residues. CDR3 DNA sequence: TGTGCCACCAGTGATTTTATACAGGGTTCTGGAGATACGCAGTATTTT. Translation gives CATSDFIQGSGDTQYF.

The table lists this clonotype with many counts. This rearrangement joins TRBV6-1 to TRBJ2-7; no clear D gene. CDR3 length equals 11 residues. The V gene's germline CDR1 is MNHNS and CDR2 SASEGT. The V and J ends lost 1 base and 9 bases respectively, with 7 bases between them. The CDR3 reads CASSEVPAQYF. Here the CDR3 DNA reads TGTGCCAGCAGTGAAGTCCCGGCGCAGTACTTC.